This is a list of T cell receptor beta chains from one sample in a study of OX40 agonist ivuxolimab in advanced cancers. Only in-frame clones appear in the TCRdb table, and some are missing; sequencing was by immunoSEQ multiplex PCR. The sample records tens of thousands of clones, approximately 75% being singletons. Material: CD4+ or CD8+ T cells sorted from blood, obtained in a trial of the OX40 agonist ivuxolimab. Receptor source: an adult with an advanced solid tumor such as melanoma, head and neck, liver or kidney cancer. The CDR3 runs from the conserved cysteine through the conserved F or W. Fields, in order: V gene, D gene, clone size, J gene, CDR3 protein, CDR3 DNA. D genes are given only for firm matches. Only part of the rows carry a size: once, few, many, or a class if the clone is expanded.

V gene: TRBV5-6; D gene: TRBD1; clone size: .; J gene: TRBJ1-3; CDR3 protein: CANRTGRAGNTIYF; CDR3 DNA: TGTGCCAACCGGACAGGGCGCGCTGGAAACACCATATATTTT
V gene: TRBV6-5; D gene: TRBD1; clone size: .; J gene: TRBJ1-2; CDR3 protein: CASTETGTGNGYTF; CDR3 DNA: TGTGCCAGCACTGAAACCGGGACAGGCAATGGCTACACCTTC
V gene: TRBV5-6; D gene: .; clone size: .; J gene: TRBJ1-3; CDR3 protein: CASNHQLGTSGNTIYF; CDR3 DNA: TGTGCCAGCAACCACCAACTCGGGACATCTGGAAACACCATATATTTT
V gene: TRBV7-8; D gene: TRBD1; clone size: .; J gene: TRBJ1-1; CDR3 protein: CASSLFRDRSLNTEAFF; CDR3 DNA: TGTGCCAGCAGCTTATTTCGGGACAGATCTTTGAACACTGAAGCTTTCTTT
V gene: TRBV2; D gene: .; clone size: few; J gene: TRBJ1-1; CDR3 protein: CASRYGYGTYEAFF; CDR3 DNA: TGTGCCAGCCGCTACGGATACGGGACCTATGAAGCTTTCTTT
V gene: TRBV6-1; D gene: .; clone size: .; J gene: TRBJ1-5; CDR3 protein: CASSQIGFDQPQHF; CDR3 DNA: TGTGCCAGCAGCCAAATTGGGTTCGATCAGCCCCAGCATTTT
V gene: TRBV4-1; D gene: TRBD2; clone size: .; J gene: TRBJ2-4; CDR3 protein: CASSQVPPGGITKNIQYF; CDR3 DNA: TGCGCCAGCAGCCAAGTTCCCCCGGGGGGAATAACCAAAAACATTCAGTACTTC
V gene: TRBV5-1; D gene: .; clone size: .; J gene: TRBJ1-1; CDR3 protein: CASSLAVGTNTEAFF; CDR3 DNA: TGCGCCAGCAGCTTGGCCGTGGGGACGAACACTGAAGCTTTCTTT
V gene: TRBV19; D gene: .; clone size: .; J gene: TRBJ1-1; CDR3 protein: CASSIDPSSWVGDTEAFF; CDR3 DNA: TGTGCCAGTAGTATAGATCCGTCGTCGTGGGTAGGGGACACTGAAGCTTTCTTT
V gene: TRBV28; D gene: TRBD1; clone size: .; J gene: TRBJ1-4; CDR3 protein: CASSRGEGAGEKLFF; CDR3 DNA: TGTGCCAGCAGTCGAGGAGAGGGGGCAGGTGAAAAACTGTTTTTT
V gene: TRBV2; D gene: .; clone size: few; J gene: TRBJ2-2; CDR3 protein: CASSSTGVATGELFF; CDR3 DNA: TGTGCCAGCAGCTCGACGGGGGTTGCCACCGGGGAGCTGTTTTTT
V gene: TRBV27; D gene: .; clone size: .; J gene: TRBJ2-1; CDR3 protein: CASKKAPLGTYNEQFF; CDR3 DNA: TGTGCCAGCAAAAAGGCCCCCCTGGGGACCTACAATGAGCAGTTCTTC
V gene: TRBV5-1; D gene: .; clone size: once; J gene: TRBJ1-3; CDR3 protein: CASRPQGSGNTIYF; CDR3 DNA: TGCGCCAGCAGACCCCAGGGCTCTGGAAACACCATATATTTT
V gene: TRBV18; D gene: .; clone size: .; J gene: TRBJ2-2; CDR3 protein: CASSPKLQNTGELFF; CDR3 DNA: TGTGCCAGCTCACCGAAGCTGCAAAACACCGGGGAGCTGTTTTTT
V gene: TRBV18; D gene: .; clone size: .; J gene: TRBJ1-6; CDR3 protein: CASSARGNNSPLHF; CDR3 DNA: TGTGCCAGCTCAGCGCGGGGAAATAATTCACCCCTCCACTTT
V gene: TRBV6-1; D gene: TRBD1; clone size: .; J gene: TRBJ2-5; CDR3 protein: CASKAGGETQYF; CDR3 DNA: TGTGCCAGCAAGGCAGGGGGAGAGACCCAGTACTTC
V gene: TRBV13; D gene: TRBD1; clone size: .; J gene: TRBJ1-5; CDR3 protein: CASSSSRTGSHSNQPQHF; CDR3 DNA: TGTGCCAGCAGCTCATCTCGGACAGGGAGTCATAGCAATCAGCCCCAGCATTTT
V gene: TRBV2; D gene: .; clone size: .; J gene: TRBJ1-1; CDR3 protein: CASRGGTTEAFF; CDR3 DNA: TGTGCCAGCAGAGGGGGAACCACTGAAGCTTTCTTT
V gene: TRBV5-6; D gene: .; clone size: .; J gene: TRBJ2-5; CDR3 protein: CASTAWQGETQYF; CDR3 DNA: TGTGCCAGCACAGCTTGGCAGGGAGAGACCCAGTACTTC
V gene: TRBV6-5; D gene: .; clone size: .; J gene: TRBJ2-7; CDR3 protein: CASSLLYEQYF; CDR3 DNA: TGTGCCAGCAGTCTCCTCTACGAGCAGTACTTC
V gene: TRBV19; D gene: .; clone size: .; J gene: TRBJ2-1; CDR3 protein: CASSIDGQSYNEQFF; CDR3 DNA: TGTGCCAGTAGTATAGATGGACAGTCCTACAATGAGCAGTTCTTC
V gene: TRBV7-8; D gene: .; clone size: .; J gene: TRBJ1-3; CDR3 protein: CASSLEGRAGGNTIYF; CDR3 DNA: TGTGCCAGCAGCTTAGAGGGCAGAGCGGGTGGAAACACCATATATTTT
V gene: TRBV11-3; D gene: TRBD1; clone size: .; J gene: TRBJ2-3; CDR3 protein: CASSLREGATDTQYF; CDR3 DNA: TGTGCCAGCAGCCTCAGAGAGGGGGCCACAGATACGCAGTATTTT
V gene: TRBV10-3; D gene: .; clone size: .; J gene: TRBJ2-6; CDR3 protein: CAIRSPGSGANVLTF; CDR3 DNA: TGTGCCATCAGATCCCCCGGCTCTGGGGCCAACGTCCTGACTTTC
V gene: TRBV2; D gene: TRBD2; clone size: .; J gene: TRBJ2-5; CDR3 protein: CASSVQRGVRETQYF; CDR3 DNA: TGTGCCAGCAGTGTTCAGCGGGGGGTCCGAGAGACCCAGTACTTC
V gene: TRBV19; D gene: TRBD1; clone size: .; J gene: TRBJ1-2; CDR3 protein: CASKQGSYGYTF; CDR3 DNA: TGTGCCAGTAAACAGGGGAGCTATGGCTACACCTTC
V gene: TRBV11-2; D gene: .; clone size: .; J gene: TRBJ1-1; CDR3 protein: CASSLTDTNTEAFF; CDR3 DNA: TGTGCCAGCAGCTTGACAGATACCAACACTGAAGCTTTCTTT
V gene: TRBV18; D gene: .; clone size: .; J gene: TRBJ2-1; CDR3 protein: CASRTGTGEVEQFF; CDR3 DNA: TGTGCCAGCCGGACCGGGACGGGGGAGGTTGAGCAGTTCTTC
V gene: TRBV29-1; D gene: .; clone size: .; J gene: TRBJ1-4; CDR3 protein: CSAAGPREGTNEKLFF; CDR3 DNA: TGCAGCGCAGCCGGGCCCCGGGAGGGAACTAATGAAAAACTGTTTTTT
V gene: TRBV11-2; D gene: .; clone size: .; J gene: TRBJ2-3; CDR3 protein: CASSLGGATDTQYF; CDR3 DNA: TGTGCCAGCAGCTTAGGGGGGGCCACAGATACGCAGTATTTT
V gene: TRBV7-2; D gene: .; clone size: .; J gene: TRBJ2-7; CDR3 protein: CASSSPTGTPYEQYF; CDR3 DNA: TGTGCCAGCAGCAGCCCAACAGGGACTCCCTACGAGCAGTACTTC
V gene: TRBV5-4; D gene: .; clone size: .; J gene: TRBJ2-2; CDR3 protein: CASRGGRGTGELFF; CDR3 DNA: TGTGCCAGCAGGGGGGGTCGGGGCACCGGGGAGCTGTTTTTT
V gene: TRBV10-3; D gene: .; clone size: few; J gene: TRBJ1-5; CDR3 protein: CAISLRQFGARRIYSNQPQHF; CDR3 DNA: TGTGCCATCAGCCTGAGACAATTTGGGGCCAGACGAATCTATAGCAATCAGCCCCAGCATTTT
V gene: TRBV11-3; D gene: .; clone size: .; J gene: TRBJ1-2; CDR3 protein: CASSLIGGDYGYTF; CDR3 DNA: TGTGCCAGCAGCTTAATAGGAGGGGACTATGGCTACACCTTC
V gene: TRBV5-1; D gene: .; clone size: .; J gene: TRBJ2-3; CDR3 protein: CASTLAVGGTDTQYF; CDR3 DNA: TGCGCCAGCACCCTTGCCGTAGGCGGCACAGATACGCAGTATTTT
V gene: TRBV5-6; D gene: .; clone size: .; J gene: TRBJ2-5; CDR3 protein: CASSALSGTGETQYF; CDR3 DNA: TGTGCCAGCAGCGCCCTCTCAGGTACGGGAGAGACCCAGTACTTC
V gene: TRBV10-2; D gene: .; clone size: once; J gene: TRBJ1-5; CDR3 protein: CASSETEQGGQPQHF; CDR3 DNA: TGCGCCAGCAGTGAGACCGAACAGGGTGGTCAGCCCCAGCATTTT
V gene: TRBV7-6; D gene: TRBD1; clone size: .; J gene: TRBJ1-3; CDR3 protein: CASSLRQGAGNTIYF; CDR3 DNA: TGTGCCAGCAGCTTACGACAGGGGGCTGGAAACACCATATATTTT
V gene: TRBV6-1; D gene: TRBD1; clone size: .; J gene: TRBJ1-1; CDR3 protein: CASQSQGAYTEAFF; CDR3 DNA: TGTGCCAGCCAGTCTCAGGGGGCGTACACTGAAGCTTTCTTT
V gene: TRBV14; D gene: .; clone size: .; J gene: TRBJ1-3; CDR3 protein: CASSQVHLGASGNTIYF; CDR3 DNA: TGTGCCAGCAGCCAAGTTCATCTCGGGGCCTCTGGAAACACCATATATTTT